This T cell receptor (beta chain) was found in a study of T cells in Graves' hyperthyroidism and ophthalmopathy. Findings and limits, study-wide: Blood shared most expanded thyroid clonotypes above 0.001.

The CDR3 is 14 residues long. Germline V gene data show CDR1 as SGHTA and CDR2 as FQGTGA. Each diagnosis drew on symptoms, thyroxine, TRAb, thyroid ultrasound and orbital computed tomography findings. On this clonotype: Its antigen is unknown. One junction end does not reproduce the germline sequence, and a read error may be involved.

Authors of the study amplified TCR beta CDR3 regions from RNA transcripts. Researchers ran a first-round RT-PCR on the TCR CDR3 using the HTBI primer set. TCRdb fed the multiplex PCR reads into MiXCR, producing one record per CDR3 protein. The table shows about 46,000 distinct CDR3 sequences, with more than 40% occurring only once. The chain combines TRBV7-3 with TRBJ2-6, with 11 nucleotides matching TRBD1. Sequencing was done on a sample of peripheral blood or thyroid tissue (not recorded which). This clonotype was sampled from a woman aged 45-65 years with Graves' hyperthyroidism. CDR3 region: CASSPGTGGNVLTF. CDR3 sequence (DNA): TGTGCCAGCAGCCCAGGGACAGGGGGCAACGTCCTGACTTTC.